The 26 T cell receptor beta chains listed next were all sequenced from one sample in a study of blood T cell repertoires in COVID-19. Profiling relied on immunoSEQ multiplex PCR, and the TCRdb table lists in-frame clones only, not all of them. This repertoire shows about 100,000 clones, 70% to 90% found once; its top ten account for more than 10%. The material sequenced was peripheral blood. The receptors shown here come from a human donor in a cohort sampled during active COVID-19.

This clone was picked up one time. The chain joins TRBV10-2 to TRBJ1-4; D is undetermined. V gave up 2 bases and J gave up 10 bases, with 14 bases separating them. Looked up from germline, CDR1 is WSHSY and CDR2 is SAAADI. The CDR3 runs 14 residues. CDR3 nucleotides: TGCGCCAGCAGTGAGGACGTCGGGAAGGGAAAACTGTTTTTT. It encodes CASSEDVGKGKLFF.

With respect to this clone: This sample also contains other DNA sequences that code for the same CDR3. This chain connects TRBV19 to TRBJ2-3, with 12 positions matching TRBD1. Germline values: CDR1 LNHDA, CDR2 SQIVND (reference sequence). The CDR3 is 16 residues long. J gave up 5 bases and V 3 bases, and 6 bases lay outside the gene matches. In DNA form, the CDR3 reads TGTGCCAGTAGTATCTCCGGGACAGGGGGCATAGATACGCAGTATTTT. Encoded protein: CASSISGTGGIDTQYF.

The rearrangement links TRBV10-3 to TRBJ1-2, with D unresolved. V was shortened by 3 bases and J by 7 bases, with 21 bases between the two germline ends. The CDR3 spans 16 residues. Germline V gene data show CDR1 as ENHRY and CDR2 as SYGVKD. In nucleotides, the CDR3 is TGTGCCATCAGTGATGTGGTTACCGGTGAGGGTTTTGGCTACACCTTC. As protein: CAISDVVTGEGFGYTF.

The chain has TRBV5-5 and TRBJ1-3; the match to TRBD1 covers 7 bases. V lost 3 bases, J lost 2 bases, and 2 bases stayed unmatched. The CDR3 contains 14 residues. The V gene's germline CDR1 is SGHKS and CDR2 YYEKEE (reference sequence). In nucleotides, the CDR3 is TGTGCCAGCAGCTCACAGGGGCCTGGAAACACCATATATTTT. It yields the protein CASSSQGPGNTIYF.

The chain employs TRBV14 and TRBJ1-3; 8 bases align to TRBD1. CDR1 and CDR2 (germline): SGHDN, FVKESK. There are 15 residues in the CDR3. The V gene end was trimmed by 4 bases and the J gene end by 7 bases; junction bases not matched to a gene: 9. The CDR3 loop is CASSPRQGYANTIYF. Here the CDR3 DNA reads TGTGCCAGCAGCCCGCGACAGGGGTACGCGAACACCATATATTTT. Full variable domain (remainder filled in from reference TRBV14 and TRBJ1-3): EAGVTQFPSHSVIEKGQTVTLRCDPISGHDNLYWYRRVMGKEIKFLLHFVKESKQDESGMPNNRFLAERTGGTYSTLKVQPAELEDSGVYFCASSPRQGYANTIYFGEGSWLTVV.

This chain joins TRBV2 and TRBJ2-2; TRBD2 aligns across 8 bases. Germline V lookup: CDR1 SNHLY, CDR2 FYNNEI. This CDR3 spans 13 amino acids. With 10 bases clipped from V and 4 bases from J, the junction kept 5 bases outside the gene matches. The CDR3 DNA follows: TGTGCCACCAGGCGGGGGGCCACCGGGGAGCTGTTTTTT. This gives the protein CATRRGATGELFF.

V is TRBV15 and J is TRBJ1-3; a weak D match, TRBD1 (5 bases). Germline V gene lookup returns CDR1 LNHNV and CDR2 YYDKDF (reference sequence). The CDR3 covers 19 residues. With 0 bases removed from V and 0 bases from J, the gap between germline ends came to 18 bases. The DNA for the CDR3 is TGTGCCACCAGCAGAGATCCGCTAAGACAGCTAAGCTCTGGAAACACCATATATTTT. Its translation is CATSRDPLRQLSSGNTIYF.

In DNA form, the CDR3 reads TGTGCCAGCAGAACTAGCGGGAGTAAAGAGCAGTACTTC. This translates into CASRTSGSKEQYF. The V call is TRBV7-2, the J call TRBJ2-7; 11 bases align to TRBD2. The germline CDR1 and CDR2 sequences are SGHTA and FQGNSA. The CDR3 runs to 13 residues. The V and J ends lost 6 bases and 7 bases, in that order; junction bases with no gene match: 5.

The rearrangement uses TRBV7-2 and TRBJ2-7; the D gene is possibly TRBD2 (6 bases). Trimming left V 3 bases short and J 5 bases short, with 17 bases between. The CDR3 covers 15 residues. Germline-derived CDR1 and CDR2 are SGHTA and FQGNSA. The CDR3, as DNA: TGTGCCAGCAGCTTCGCGGCGGCGGGAAGAAACGAGCAGTACTTC. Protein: CASSFAAAGRNEQYF.

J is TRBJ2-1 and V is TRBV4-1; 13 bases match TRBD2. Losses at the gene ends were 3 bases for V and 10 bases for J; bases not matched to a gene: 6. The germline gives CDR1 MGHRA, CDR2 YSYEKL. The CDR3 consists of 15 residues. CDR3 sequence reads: CASSHTSGGAWEQFF. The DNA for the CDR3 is TGCGCCAGCAGCCACACTAGCGGGGGGGCCTGGGAGCAGTTCTTC.

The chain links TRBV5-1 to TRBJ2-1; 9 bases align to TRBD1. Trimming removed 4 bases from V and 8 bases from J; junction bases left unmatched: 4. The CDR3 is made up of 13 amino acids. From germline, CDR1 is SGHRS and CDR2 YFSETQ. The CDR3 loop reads CASSRQGDDEQFF. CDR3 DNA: TGCGCCAGCAGCAGACAGGGGGACGATGAGCAGTTCTTC.

This CDR3 is CASSFLTGYSGANVLTF. DNA for the CDR3: TGTGCCAGCAGCTTCCTTACAGGATACTCTGGGGCCAACGTCCTGACTTTC. The J gene is TRBJ2-6, the V gene TRBV13; possible D gene TRBD1, 5 bases. V was pared by 3 bases and J by 0 bases, with 12 bases between. The CDR3 extends over 17 amino acids. The germline V gene encodes CDR1 PRHDT and CDR2 FYEKMQ (reference sequence).

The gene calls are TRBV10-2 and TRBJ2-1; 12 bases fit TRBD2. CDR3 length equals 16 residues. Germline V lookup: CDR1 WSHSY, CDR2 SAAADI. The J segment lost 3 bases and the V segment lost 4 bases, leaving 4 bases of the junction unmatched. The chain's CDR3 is CASSGLAGGLYNEQFF. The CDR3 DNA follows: TGCGCCAGCAGTGGCCTAGCGGGGGGGCTCTACAATGAGCAGTTCTTC.

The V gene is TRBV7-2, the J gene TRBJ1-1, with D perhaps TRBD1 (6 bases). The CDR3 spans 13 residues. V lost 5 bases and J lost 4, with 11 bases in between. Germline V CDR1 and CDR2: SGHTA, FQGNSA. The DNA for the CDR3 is TGTGCCAGCAGCGCGACACAGGGCACTGAAGCTTTCTTT. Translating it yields CASSATQGTEAFF.

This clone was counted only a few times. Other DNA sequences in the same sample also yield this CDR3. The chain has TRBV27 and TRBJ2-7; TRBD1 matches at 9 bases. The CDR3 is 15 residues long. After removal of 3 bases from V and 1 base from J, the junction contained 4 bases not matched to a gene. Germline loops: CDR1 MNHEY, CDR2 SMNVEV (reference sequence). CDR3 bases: TGTGCCAGCAGTTTGGGACAGGGCTATTCCTACGAGCAGTACTTC. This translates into CASSLGQGYSYEQYF.

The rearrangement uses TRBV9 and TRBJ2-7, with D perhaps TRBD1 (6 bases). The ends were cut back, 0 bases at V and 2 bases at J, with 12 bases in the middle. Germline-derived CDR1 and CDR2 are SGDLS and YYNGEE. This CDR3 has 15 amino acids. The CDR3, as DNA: TGTGCCAGCAGCGTAGCTGAACAGGGACCCTACGAGCAGTACTTC. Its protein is CASSVAEQGPYEQYF.

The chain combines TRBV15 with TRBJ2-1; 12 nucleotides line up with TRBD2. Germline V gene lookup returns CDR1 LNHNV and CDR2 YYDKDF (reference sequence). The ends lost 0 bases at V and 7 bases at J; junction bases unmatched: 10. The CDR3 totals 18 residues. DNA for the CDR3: TGTGCCACCAGCAGAGAGCCGGGACTAGCGGGCGGGGGGAATGAGCAGTTCTTC. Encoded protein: CATSREPGLAGGGNEQFF.

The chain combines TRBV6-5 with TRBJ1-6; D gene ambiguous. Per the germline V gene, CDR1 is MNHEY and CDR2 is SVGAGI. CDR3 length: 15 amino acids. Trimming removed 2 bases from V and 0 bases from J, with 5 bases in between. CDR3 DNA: TGTGCCAGCAGTTACAGCACCTCCTATAATTCACCCCTCCACTTT. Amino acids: CASSYSTSYNSPLHF.

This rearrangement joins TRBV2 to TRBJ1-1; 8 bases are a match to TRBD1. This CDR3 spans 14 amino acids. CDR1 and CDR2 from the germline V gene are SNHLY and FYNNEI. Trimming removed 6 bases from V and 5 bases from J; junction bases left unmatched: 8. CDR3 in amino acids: CASSPQGVRTEAFF. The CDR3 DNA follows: TGTGCCAGCAGCCCACAGGGGGTAAGAACTGAAGCTTTCTTT.

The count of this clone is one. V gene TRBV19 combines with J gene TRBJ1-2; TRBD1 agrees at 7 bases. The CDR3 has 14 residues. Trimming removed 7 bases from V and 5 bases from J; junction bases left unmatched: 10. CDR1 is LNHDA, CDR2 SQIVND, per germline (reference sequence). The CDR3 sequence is CASTEGGQTYGYTF. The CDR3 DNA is TGTGCCAGTACCGAAGGGGGACAGACTTATGGCTACACCTTC.

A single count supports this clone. The DNA for the CDR3 is TGTGCCAGCAGTAATACAGGGCCCGGGGAGCTGTTTTTT. It translates to CASSNTGPGELFF. The chain employs TRBV12-3 or TRBV12-4 and TRBJ2-2, with a possible D match to TRBD1 (6 bases). This CDR3 region has 13 residues. V lost 5 bases and J lost 6, with 10 bases in between.

The CDR3 sequence: CASSTDRTGYRFF. The CDR3 region has the DNA TGTGCCAGTAGTACCGATCGGACAGGGTATCGGTTCTTC. V usage is TRBV19 and J usage is TRBJ2-1, with 8 nucleotides matching TRBD1. CDR3 length equals 13 residues. Germline V gives CDR1 LNHDA, CDR2 SQIVND (reference sequence). Unmatched junction bases numbered 11, after V lost 4 bases and J lost 15 bases.

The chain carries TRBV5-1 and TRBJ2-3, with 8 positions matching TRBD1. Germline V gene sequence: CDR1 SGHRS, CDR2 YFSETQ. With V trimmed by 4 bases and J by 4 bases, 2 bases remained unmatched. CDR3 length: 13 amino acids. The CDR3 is CASSQGAADTQYF. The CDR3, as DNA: TGCGCCAGCAGCCAGGGGGCGGCAGATACGCAGTATTTT.

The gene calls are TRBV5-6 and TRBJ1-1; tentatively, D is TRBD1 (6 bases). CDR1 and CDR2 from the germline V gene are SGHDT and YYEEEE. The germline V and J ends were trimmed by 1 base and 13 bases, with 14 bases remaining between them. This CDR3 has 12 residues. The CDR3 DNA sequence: TGTGCCAGCAGCTTGTTGGAGGGAGGGGGTTTCTTT. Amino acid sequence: CASSLLEGGGFF.

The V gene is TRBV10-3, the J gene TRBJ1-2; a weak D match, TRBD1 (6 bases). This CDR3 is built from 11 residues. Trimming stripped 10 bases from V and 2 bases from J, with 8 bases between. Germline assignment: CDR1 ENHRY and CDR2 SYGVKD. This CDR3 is CATRGNYGYTF. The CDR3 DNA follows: TGTGCCACAAGGGGGAACTATGGCTACACCTTC.

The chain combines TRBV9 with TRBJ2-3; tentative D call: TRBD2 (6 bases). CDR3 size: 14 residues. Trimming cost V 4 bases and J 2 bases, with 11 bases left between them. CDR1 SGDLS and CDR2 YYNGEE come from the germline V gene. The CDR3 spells CASSRESYTDTQYF. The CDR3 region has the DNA TGTGCCAGCAGCCGGGAGAGTTACACAGATACGCAGTATTTT.